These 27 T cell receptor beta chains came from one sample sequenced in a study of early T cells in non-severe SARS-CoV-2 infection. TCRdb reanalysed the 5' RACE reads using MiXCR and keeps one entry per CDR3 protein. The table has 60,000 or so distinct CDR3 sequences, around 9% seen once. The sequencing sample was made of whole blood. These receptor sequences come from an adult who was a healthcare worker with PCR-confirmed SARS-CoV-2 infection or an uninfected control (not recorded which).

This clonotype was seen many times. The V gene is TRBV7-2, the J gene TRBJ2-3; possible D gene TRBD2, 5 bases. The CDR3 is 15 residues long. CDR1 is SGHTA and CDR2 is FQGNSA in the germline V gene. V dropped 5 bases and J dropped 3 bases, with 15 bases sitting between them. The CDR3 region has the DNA TGTGCCAGCAGCCCCACTAGTCGGGGAACAGATACGCAGTATTTT. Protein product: CASSPTSRGTDTQYF.

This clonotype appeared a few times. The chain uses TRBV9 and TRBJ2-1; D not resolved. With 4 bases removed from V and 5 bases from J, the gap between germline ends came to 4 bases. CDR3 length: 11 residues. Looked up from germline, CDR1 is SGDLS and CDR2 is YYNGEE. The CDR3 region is CASSLHNEQFF. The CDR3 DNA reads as TGTGCCAGCAGCCTTCACAATGAGCAGTTCTTC. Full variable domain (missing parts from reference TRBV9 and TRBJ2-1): DSGVTQTPKHLITATGQRVTLRCSPRSGDLSVYWYQQSLDQGLQFLIQYYNGEERAKGNILERFSAQQFPDLHSELNLSSLELGDSALYFCASSLHNEQFFGPGTRLTVL.

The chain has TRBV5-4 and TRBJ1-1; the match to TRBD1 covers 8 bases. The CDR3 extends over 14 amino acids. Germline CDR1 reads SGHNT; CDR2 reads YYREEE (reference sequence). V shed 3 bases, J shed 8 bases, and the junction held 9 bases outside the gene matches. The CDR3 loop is CASSSLPGTGEAFF. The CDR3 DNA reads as TGTGCCAGCAGCTCACTACCTGGGACAGGAGAAGCTTTCTTT.

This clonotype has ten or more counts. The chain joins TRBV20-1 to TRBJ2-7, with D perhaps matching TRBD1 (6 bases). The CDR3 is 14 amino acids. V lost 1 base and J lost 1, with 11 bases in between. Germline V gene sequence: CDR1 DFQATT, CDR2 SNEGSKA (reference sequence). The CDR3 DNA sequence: TGCAGTGCTAGAGTCCTGGGGGCGTCCTACGAGCAGTACTTC. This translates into CSARVLGASYEQYF.

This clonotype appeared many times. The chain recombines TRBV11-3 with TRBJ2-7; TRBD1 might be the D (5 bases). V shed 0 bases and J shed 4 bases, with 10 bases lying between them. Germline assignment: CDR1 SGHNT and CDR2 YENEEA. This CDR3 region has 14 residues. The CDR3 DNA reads TGTGCCAGCAGCTTAGATTGGGGCCTATACGAGCAGTACTTC. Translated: CASSLDWGLYEQYF.

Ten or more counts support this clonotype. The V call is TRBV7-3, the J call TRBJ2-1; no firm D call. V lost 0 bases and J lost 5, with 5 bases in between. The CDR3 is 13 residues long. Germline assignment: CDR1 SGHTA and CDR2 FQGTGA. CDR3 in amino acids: CASSLTENNEQFF. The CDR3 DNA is TGTGCCAGCAGCTTAACAGAGAACAATGAGCAGTTCTTC.

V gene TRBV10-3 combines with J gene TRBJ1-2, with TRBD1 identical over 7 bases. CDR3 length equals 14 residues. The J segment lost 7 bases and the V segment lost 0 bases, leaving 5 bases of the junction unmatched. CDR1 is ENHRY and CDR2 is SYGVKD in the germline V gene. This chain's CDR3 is CAISESRGLSGYTF. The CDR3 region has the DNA TGTGCCATCAGTGAGTCAAGGGGGCTTTCTGGCTACACCTTC.

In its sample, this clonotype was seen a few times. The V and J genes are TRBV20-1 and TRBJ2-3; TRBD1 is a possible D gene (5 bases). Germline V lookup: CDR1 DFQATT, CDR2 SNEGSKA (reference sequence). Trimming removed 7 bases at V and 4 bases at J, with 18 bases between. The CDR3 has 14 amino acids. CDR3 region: CSGDPDSSADTQYF. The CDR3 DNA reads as TGCAGTGGGGATCCTGACAGCTCTGCAGATACGCAGTATTTT.

CDR3 sequence reads: CARTVAGTDTQYF. For the CDR3, the DNA is TGTGCCAGGACAGTAGCGGGAACAGATACGCAGTATTTT. V is TRBV30 and J is TRBJ2-3, with TRBD2 matching 8 bases. Germline V gives CDR1 GTSNPN, CDR2 SVGIG (reference sequence). This CDR3 spans 13 amino acids. The trim removed 8 bases at V and 3 bases at J, leaving 7 bases unmatched.

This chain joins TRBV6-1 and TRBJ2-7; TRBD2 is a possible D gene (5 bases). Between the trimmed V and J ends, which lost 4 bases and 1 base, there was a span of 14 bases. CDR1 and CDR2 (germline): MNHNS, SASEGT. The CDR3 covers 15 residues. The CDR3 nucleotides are TGTGCCAGCAGTGGCGAGGGCTTCCCATCCTACGAGCAGTACTTC. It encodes CASSGEGFPSYEQYF.

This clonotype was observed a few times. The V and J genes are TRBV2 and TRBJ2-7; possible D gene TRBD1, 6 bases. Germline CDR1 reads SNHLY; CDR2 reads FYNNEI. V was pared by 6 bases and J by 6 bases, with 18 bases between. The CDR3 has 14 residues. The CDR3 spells CASRVDRSSVEQYF. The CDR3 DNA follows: TGTGCCAGCAGGGTAGACAGGTCTTCAGTCGAGCAGTACTTC.

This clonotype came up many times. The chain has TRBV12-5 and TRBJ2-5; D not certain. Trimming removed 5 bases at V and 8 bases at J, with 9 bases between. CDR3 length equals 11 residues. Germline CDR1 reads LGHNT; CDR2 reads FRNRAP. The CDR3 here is CASGLENTQYF. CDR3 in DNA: TGTGCTAGTGGTCTGGAGAATACCCAGTACTTC. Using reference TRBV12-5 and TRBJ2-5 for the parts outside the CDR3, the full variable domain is DARVTQTPRHKVTEMGQEVTMRCQPILGHNTVFWYRQTMMQGLELLAYFRNRAPLDDSGMPKDRFSAEMPDATLATLKIQPSEPRDSAVYFCASGLENTQYFGPGTRLLVL.

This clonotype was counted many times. The CDR3 sequence is CASSAGTYGYTF. The CDR3 DNA is TGTGCCAGCTCGGCAGGGACCTATGGCTACACCTTC. This sequence joins TRBV18 and TRBJ1-2; weak D call: TRBD1 (5 bases). Germline V gives CDR1 KGHSH, CDR2 LQKENI. The CDR3 contains 12 residues. V was shortened by 6 bases and J by 4 bases, with 9 bases between the two germline ends. Full variable domain (missing parts from reference TRBV18 and TRBJ1-2): NAGVMQNPRHLVRRRGQEARLRCSPMKGHSHVYWYRQLPEEGLKFMVYLQKENIIDESGMPKERFSAEFPKEGPSILRIQQVVRGDSAAYFCASSAGTYGYTFGSGTRLTVV.

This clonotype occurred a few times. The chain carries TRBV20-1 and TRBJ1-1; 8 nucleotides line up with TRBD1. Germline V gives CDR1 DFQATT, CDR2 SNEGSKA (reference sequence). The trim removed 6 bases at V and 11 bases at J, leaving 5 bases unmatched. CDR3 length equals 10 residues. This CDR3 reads CSAKDRAAFF. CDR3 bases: TGCAGTGCCAAGGACAGGGCGGCTTTCTTT.

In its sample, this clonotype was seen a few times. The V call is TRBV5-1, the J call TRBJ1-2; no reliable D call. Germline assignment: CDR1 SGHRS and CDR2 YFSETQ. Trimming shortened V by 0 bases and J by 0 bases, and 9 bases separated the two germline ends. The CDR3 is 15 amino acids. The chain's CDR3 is CASSLGTEANYGYTF. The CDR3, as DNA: TGCGCCAGCAGCTTGGGGACGGAAGCTAACTATGGCTACACCTTC.

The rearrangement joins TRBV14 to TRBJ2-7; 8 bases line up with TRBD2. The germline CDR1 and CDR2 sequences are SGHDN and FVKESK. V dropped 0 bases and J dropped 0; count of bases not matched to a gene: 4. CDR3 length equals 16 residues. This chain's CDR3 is CASSQDLRGDSYEQYF. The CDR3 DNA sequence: TGTGCCAGCAGCCAAGATCTGCGGGGGGACTCCTACGAGCAGTACTTC.

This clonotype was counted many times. The CDR3 DNA is TGTGCCAGCTCACCGCAACTTATGGTCAGGGGAGAAGAGACCCAGTACTTC. Residues: CASSPQLMVRGEETQYF. The chain employs TRBV18 and TRBJ2-5; a weak D match, TRBD1 (6 bases). Deletions cut 3 bases from V and 3 bases from J, with 20 bases between. The CDR3 spans 17 residues. Per germline, CDR1 KGHSH and CDR2 LQKENI.

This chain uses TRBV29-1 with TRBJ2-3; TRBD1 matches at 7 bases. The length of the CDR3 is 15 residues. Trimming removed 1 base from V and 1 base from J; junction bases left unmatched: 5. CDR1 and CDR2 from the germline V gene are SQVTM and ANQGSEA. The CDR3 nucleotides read TGCAGCGTTGAAGGGACGGGACAGCGCACAGATACGCAGTATTTT. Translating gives CSVEGTGQRTDTQYF.

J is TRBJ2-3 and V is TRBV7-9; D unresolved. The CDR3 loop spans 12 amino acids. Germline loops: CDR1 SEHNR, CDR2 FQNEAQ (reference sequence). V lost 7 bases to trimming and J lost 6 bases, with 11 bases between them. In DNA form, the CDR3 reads TGTGCCAGCACCCCCGAAGGGGATACGCAGTATTTT. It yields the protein CASTPEGDTQYF. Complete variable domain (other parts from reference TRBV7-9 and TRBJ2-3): DTGVSQNPRHKITKRGQNVTFRCDPISEHNRLYWYRQTLGQGPEFLTYFQNEAQLEKSRLLSDRFSAERPKGSFSTLEIQRTEQGDSAMYLCASTPEGDTQYFGPGTRLTVL.

CDR3 residues: CAWVTGSSGNTIYF. The CDR3 nucleotides read TGTGCCTGGGTGACAGGAAGCTCTGGAAACACCATATATTTT. The V call is TRBV30, the J call TRBJ1-3, with D possibly TRBD1 on 6 matching bases. V lost 5 bases, J lost 0 bases, and 11 bases lay in between. Germline CDR1 reads GTSNPN; CDR2 reads SVGIG (reference sequence). The CDR3 contains 14 residues. The full variable domain, its missing parts supplied by reference TRBV30 and TRBJ1-3, is SQTIHQWPATLVQPVGSPLSLECTVEGTSNPNLYWYRQAAGRGLQLLFYSVGIGQISSEVPQNLSASRPQDRQFILSSKKLLLSDSGFYLCAWVTGSSGNTIYFGEGSWLTVV.

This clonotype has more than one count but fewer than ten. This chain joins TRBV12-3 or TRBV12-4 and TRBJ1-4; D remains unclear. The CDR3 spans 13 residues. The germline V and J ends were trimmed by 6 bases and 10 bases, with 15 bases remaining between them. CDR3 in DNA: TGTGCCAGCAGAGAATTAAACAGCGGAAAACTGTTTTTT. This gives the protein CASRELNSGKLFF.

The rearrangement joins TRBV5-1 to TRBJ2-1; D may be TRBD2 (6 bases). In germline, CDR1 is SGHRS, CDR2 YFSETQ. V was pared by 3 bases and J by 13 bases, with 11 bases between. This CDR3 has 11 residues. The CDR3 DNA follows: TGCGCCAGCAGCTCGGGACTTAATCAGTTCTTC. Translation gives CASSSGLNQFF.

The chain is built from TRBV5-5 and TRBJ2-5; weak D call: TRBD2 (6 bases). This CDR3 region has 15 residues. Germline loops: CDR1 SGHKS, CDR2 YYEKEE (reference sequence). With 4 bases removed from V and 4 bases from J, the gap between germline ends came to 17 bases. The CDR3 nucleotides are TGTGCCAGCAGCGCCAGGGACTCCGCCAGAGAGACCCAGTACTTC. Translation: CASSARDSARETQYF.

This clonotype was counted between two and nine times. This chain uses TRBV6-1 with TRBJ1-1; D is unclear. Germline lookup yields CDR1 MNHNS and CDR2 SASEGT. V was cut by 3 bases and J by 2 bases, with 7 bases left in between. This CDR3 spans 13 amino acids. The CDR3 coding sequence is TGTGCCAGCAGTGACCAACCAAACACTGAAGCTTTCTTT. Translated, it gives CASSDQPNTEAFF.

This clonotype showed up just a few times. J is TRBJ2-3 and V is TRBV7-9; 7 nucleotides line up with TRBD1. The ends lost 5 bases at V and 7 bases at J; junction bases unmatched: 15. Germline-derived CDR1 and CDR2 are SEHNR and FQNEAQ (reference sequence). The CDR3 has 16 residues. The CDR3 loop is CASSILTGPTGHTQYF. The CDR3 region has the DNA TGTGCCAGCAGCATACTGACAGGGCCTACAGGGCATACGCAGTATTTT. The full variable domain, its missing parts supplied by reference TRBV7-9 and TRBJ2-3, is DTGVSQNPRHKITKRGQNVTFRCDPISEHNRLYWYRQTLGQGPEFLTYFQNEAQLEKSRLLSDRFSAERPKGSFSTLEIQRTEQGDSAMYLCASSILTGPTGHTQYFGPGTRLTVL.

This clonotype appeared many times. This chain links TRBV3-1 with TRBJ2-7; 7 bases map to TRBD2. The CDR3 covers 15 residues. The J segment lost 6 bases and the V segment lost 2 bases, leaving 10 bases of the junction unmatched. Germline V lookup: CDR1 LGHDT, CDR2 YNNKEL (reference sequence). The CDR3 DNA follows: TGTGCCAGCAGCCAACGAGCGGGGAGGTCTTCCGAGCAGTACTTC. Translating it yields CASSQRAGRSSEQYF.

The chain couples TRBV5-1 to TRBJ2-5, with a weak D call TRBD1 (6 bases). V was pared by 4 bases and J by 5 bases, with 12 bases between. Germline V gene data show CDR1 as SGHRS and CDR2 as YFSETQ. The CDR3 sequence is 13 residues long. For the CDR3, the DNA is TGCGCCAGCAGCCAGGGGTCCGGTGAGACCCAGTACTTC. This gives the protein CASSQGSGETQYF.